This T cell receptor beta chain was identified during a study of blood T cell repertoires in COVID-19 (dated by TCRdb to 2018 to 2020). With respect to the entire study: The collaborator samples originated in the United States, Italy and Spain and spanned the acute and convalescent phases of COVID-19. The prospective study material was composed of cDNA or gDNA derived from T cells, B-cell-depleted T cells, or PBMCs. The dataset comprised deeply sampled blood TCRbeta repertoires from subjects exposed to, actively infected with, or recovered from COVID-19. The repertoires were released in a freely available public database intended as a resource for research on the immune response to SARS-CoV-2. The samples were drawn from the first 160 participants of the ongoing ImmuneRACE study and from some 1,300 subjects provided by 6 global collaborators. A de-identified subject ID, COVID-19 status, age in years and sex were almost always included in the sample metadata. Where available, HLA class I and class II types were taken from metadata supplied by the sample provider and were not determined by assay-based typing. The research as a whole found: How much clinical and demographic metadata was included differed by source and by participant, and the metadata was provided uncurated.

The immunoSEQ Assay, a bias-controlled multiplex PCR, was used to amplify TCRbeta CDR3 regions from genomic DNA. In the original analysis: The number of nucleated cells in each sample was estimated from the amplification of reference gene primers within the assay. To quantify the absolute abundance of each unique TCRbeta CDR3 rearrangement, sequence reads were collapsed and filtered. Productive Simpson clonality was computed per sample as the square root of Simpson's diversity index over productive rearrangements. TCRdb carries this immuneACCESS record with in-frame sequences only. Its versions omit some clonotypes, under half of them owing to an unresolved V gene in the studies checked, with the rest unexplained. Clonal size and the V and J genes are those of that table, whereas D and trimming came from the DNA. Here the sample has some 700,000 clones; about nine tenths occur a single time. The leading ten clones occupy more than 0.25% of the sample.

From the cysteine up to the phenylalanine, the CDR3 has a length of 14 residues. The entry retains the CDR3 DNA only, 42 bases that are in frame from base 1. Trimming takes 10 bases off V and 7 bases off J; junction bases not matched to a gene: 12. Per the germline V gene, SGHAT is the CDR1 and FQNNGV is the CDR2. Each collaborating institution followed its own protocols to collect whole blood in K2EDTA tubes. For TCRbeta analysis, collaborator samples were shipped as frozen whole blood, as isolated PBMCs, or as DNA extracted from either sample type. Remarks on this clone: What this receptor recognizes is not known. No clone much larger than this one lies a single base away; base qualities are absent.

Rearrangement joined TRBV11-2 to TRBJ2-1; 8 bases in the junction line up with TRBD1. The material sequenced was peripheral blood. The clonotype was recovered from a young woman with acute or convalescent COVID-19. Read as DNA, the sequence is TGTGCCATCAGGGGGCAGACCTCTTGGAATGAGCAGTTCTTC. Translated, this gives CAIRGQTSWNEQFF.